This TCR beta chain was captured in a study of human T cells and chemical hapten exposure. Study information: Readings were taken at 6 days from patch tests that had applied 0.01% DPC to the upper back. Study results and caveats: No shift was seen in TCRs above 1 in 1000 frequency with DPC sensitization.

This clonotype appeared a few times. Antigen: not known. Germline lookup yields CDR1 SQVTM and CDR2 ANQGSEA. V was pared by 2 bases and J by 7 bases, with 7 bases of the junction left unmatched. The CDR3 is made up of 13 amino acids. TCRdb reanalysed the RACE reads using MiXCR and keeps one entry per CDR3 protein. In the table there are 50,000 or so distinct CDR3 sequences, 8% to 9.5% of which are singletons. Time point noted: patch test 1, 2 weeks after DPC sensitization. As for treatment: therapeutic diphenylcyclopropenone sensitization with weekly scalp DPC. Total RNA extraction was carried out from unfractionated whole blood.

This specimen was whole blood, taken in connection with sensitization to the hapten diphenylcyclopropenone (DPC). The V and J genes are TRBV29-1 and TRBJ2-7; 8 nucleotides line up with TRBD1. The source of this sequence is a woman aged 45-65 years with alopecia areata. Some clones in this sample may be carry-over from other donors' samples. CDR3 bases: TGCAGCGTTGAACTTGTTCAGGGGGCAGAGCAGTACTTC. Its protein product is CSVELVQGAEQYF.